This TCR beta chain was found in a study of T cells in Graves' hyperthyroidism and ophthalmopathy. Regarding the study as a whole: Most expanded thyroid clonotypes above 0.001 recurred in blood.

This clonotype has at least ten counts. Its antigen is unknown. Trimming removed 2 bases at V and 5 bases at J, with 9 bases between. Germline assignment: CDR1 GTSNPN and CDR2 SVGIG (reference sequence). The CDR3 has 12 residues. Uncontrolled infection, other autoimmune disease, pregnancy or lactation excluded patients. PBMCs stemmed from around 10 ml fresh peripheral blood. What was amplified from RNA transcripts were TCR beta CDR3 regions. TCR CDR3 underwent first-round RT-PCR with the HTBI primer set. One entry per CDR3 protein, called by TCRdb with MiXCR from the multiplex PCR reads. This sample has hundreds of thousands of distinct CDR3 sequences; approximately 15% occur once, and the top ten carry 5% to 7%.

The sequence was collected from a woman in her 30s with Graves' hyperthyroidism that later progressed to Graves' ophthalmopathy. Sequencing input: blood. V gene TRBV30 combines with J gene TRBJ1-2; maybe TRBD1 (5 bases). The CDR3 reads CAWSPGPYGYTF. The CDR3 bases are TGTGCCTGGAGTCCGGGACCTTATGGCTACACCTTC.